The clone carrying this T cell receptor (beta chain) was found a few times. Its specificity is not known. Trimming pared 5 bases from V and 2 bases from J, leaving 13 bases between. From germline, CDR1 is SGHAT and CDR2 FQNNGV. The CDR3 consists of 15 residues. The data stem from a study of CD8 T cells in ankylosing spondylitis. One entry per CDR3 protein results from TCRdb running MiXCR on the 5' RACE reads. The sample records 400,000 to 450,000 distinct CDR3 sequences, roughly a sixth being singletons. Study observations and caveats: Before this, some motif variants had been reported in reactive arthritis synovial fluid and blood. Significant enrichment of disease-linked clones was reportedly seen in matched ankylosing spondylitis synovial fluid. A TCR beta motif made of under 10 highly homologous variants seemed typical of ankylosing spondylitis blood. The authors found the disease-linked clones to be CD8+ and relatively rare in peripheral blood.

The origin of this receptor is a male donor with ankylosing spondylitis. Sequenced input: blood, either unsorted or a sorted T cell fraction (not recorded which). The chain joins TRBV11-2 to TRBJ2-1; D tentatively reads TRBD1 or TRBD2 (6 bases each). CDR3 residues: CASSPDGGAYNEQFF. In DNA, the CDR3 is TGTGCCAGCAGCCCCGACGGGGGCGCCTACAATGAGCAGTTCTTC.